This T cell receptor beta chain was recorded in a study of blood T cell repertoires in COVID-19. As for the study in general: Samples of COVID-19 (acute and convalescent) were obtained from the United States, Italy and Spain.

Original data processing: By means of reference gene primer amplification, nucleated cell counts were estimated. Profiling relied on immunoSEQ multiplex PCR, and the TCRdb table lists in-frame clones only, not all of them. That table is the source of V, J and clone size, and D and trimming were worked out from the DNA. Of 350,000 to 450,000 clones listed, 88% are singletons. Trimming shortened V by 0 bases and J by 1 base, and 19 bases separated the two germline ends. The CDR3 consists of 19 residues. Germline V gives CDR1 SGHTA, CDR2 FQGNSA. Within 2 weeks of study entry, exposed participants had contacted a PCR-confirmed or clinician-diagnosed COVID-19 case.

The chain joins TRBV7-2 to TRBJ2-1; no clear D gene. This clonotype was sampled from a woman under 30 who had been exposed to COVID-19. The specimen was PBMCs or T cells enriched from blood (not recorded which). This chain's CDR3 is CASSLAFPILVESYNEQFF. CDR3 bases: TGTGCCAGCAGCTTAGCGTTTCCTATATTAGTTGAATCCTACAATGAGCAGTTCTTC.